The clone carrying this T cell receptor beta chain was counted ten times or more. The antigen remains unidentified. TCRdb reprocessed the 5' RACE reads via MiXCR and lists one record per CDR3 protein. Among under 300,000 distinct CDR3 sequences listed, roughly 18% were seen once. The sample comes from a study of T-cell memory formation after mild COVID-19. Regarding the study as a whole: Pre-infection memory already had some responding clones, implying cross-reactive memory joined.

The trim removed 1 base at V and 3 bases at J, leaving 8 bases unmatched. The CDR3 consists of 16 residues. Germline CDR1 and CDR2: SQVTM and ANQGSEA. Specimen: PBMCs or a T cell subset sorted from them (not recorded which). This clonotype was obtained from a young man who had mild COVID-19 (a few samples of this study predate the infection). Cell type and time point are not known. This chain connects TRBV29-1 to TRBJ2-7; 11 bases are a match to TRBD2. CDR3 region: CSVEGLETSGDYEQYF. The CDR3 DNA sequence: TGCAGCGTTGAAGGGCTAGAGACTAGCGGGGACTACGAGCAGTACTTC.